Detailed here is one T cell receptor beta chain. Its specificity is unknown. Treatment given: oral pan-JAK inhibitor, 5-10 mg twice daily. The data belong to a study of CD8+ T cells in alopecia areata. Study-wide context: Each day, treated patients took oral tofacitinib twice, at 5 to 10 mg per dose.

cDNA prepared by RNA extraction and subsequent reverse transcription served as the template for sequencing. Profiling relied on immunoSEQ multiplex PCR, and the TCRdb table lists in-frame clones only, not all of them. Of roughly 220,000 clones in the sample, around two fifths were seen once. General study points: Scalp and blood retained many expanded lesional clones during tofacitinib. Normal skin's resident alphabeta T cells are sequenced alongside lesional scalp T cells.

CDR1 is SGHVS, CDR2 FNYEAQ, per germline. The V end lost 5 bases, the J end lost 1 base, and 13 bases lay between the germline ends. The CDR3 loop spans 15 amino acids. The clonotype comes from a human donor with alopecia areata. This sequence joins TRBV7-6 and TRBJ2-3; the D gene is possibly TRBD2 (6 bases). The sample in question was CD4+ T cells sorted from blood, obtained between weeks 30 and 35, from a patient treated with tofacitinib. The CDR3 region is CASSLGGAGTDTQYF. The DNA of the CDR3 is TGTGCCAGCAGCCTAGGAGGGGCTGGCACAGATACGCAGTATTTT.